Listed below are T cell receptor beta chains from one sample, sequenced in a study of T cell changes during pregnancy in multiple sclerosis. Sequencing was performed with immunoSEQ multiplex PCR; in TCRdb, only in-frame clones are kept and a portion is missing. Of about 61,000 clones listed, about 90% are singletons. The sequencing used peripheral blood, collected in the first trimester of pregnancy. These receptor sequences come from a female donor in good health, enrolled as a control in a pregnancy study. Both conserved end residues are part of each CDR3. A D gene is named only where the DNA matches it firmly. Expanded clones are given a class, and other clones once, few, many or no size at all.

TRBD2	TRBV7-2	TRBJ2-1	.	TGTGCCAGCAGCCGGACTAGCGGCTACAATGAGCAGTTCTTC	CASSRTSGYNEQFF
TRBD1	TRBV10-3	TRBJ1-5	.	TGTGCCATCCGGGACAGGGAGGATCAGCCCCAGCATTTT	CAIRDREDQPQHF
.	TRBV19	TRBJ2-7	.	TGTGCCAGTAGTATTGAGCCCTACGAGCAGTACTTC	CASSIEPYEQYF
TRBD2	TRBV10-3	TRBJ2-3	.	TGTGCCCTCGGGGCGGGGGGGGACACAGATACGCAGTATTTT	CALGAGGDTDTQYF
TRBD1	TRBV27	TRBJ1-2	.	TGTGCCAGCACCTCTTCGGAGGGGGCAAGGGATGGCTACACCTTC	CASTSSEGARDGYTF
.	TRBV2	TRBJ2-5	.	TGTGCCAGCAGCGTCGAGACCCAGTACTTC	CASSVETQYF
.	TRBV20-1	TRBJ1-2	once	TGCAGTGCTAGAGAAACAGAGAGCTACACCTTC	CSARETESYTF
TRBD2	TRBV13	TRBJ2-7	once	TGTGCCAGCAGCTCGAGCGGGGGTCGCTCCTACGAGCAGTACTTC	CASSSSGGRSYEQYF
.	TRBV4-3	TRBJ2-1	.	TGCGCCAGCAGCCAAGACGGATCCCAGGGCCCCTACAATGAGCAGTTCTTC	CASSQDGSQGPYNEQFF
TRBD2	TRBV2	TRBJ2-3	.	TGTGCCAGCAGACCCTCTAGCGGGGGGGCAGATACGCAGTATTTT	CASRPSSGGADTQYF
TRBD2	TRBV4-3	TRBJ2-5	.	TGCGCCAGCAGCCCCGGACTAGCGGGCCAAGAGACCCAGTACTTC	CASSPGLAGQETQYF
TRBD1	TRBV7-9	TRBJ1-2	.	TGTGCCAGCAGCCCCCCAGGACAGGGGGCCATGGGGGGCTACACCTTC	CASSPPGQGAMGGYTF
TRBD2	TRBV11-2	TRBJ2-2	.	TGTGCCAGCAGCTTCTCTAGCGGGAACACCGGGGAGCTGTTTTTT	CASSFSSGNTGELFF
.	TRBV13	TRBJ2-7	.	TGTGCCAGCAGCTTATCCGGGAGTTCCTACGAGCAGTACTTC	CASSLSGSSYEQYF
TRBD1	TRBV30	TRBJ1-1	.	TGTGCCGCTGACAGGGTCACTGAAGCTTTCTTT	CAADRVTEAFF
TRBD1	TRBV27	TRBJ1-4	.	TGTGCCAGCAGATCATTACAGGGGGCGATGGACGAAAAACTGTTTTTT	CASRSLQGAMDEKLFF
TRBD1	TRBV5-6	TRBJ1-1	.	TGTGCCAGCAGTGTGACCCCCGGACAGGTGTTTGCAGCTTTCTTT	CASSVTPGQVFAAFF
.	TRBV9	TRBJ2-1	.	TGTGCCAGCAGCGTGGTCAGGGACTCCTACAATGAGCAGTTCTTC	CASSVVRDSYNEQFF
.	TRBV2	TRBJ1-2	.	TGTGCCAGCGTTCTCGATGGCTACACCTTC	CASVLDGYTF
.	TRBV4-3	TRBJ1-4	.	TGCGCCAGCAGTCGACACAGGGCCGCAACTAATGAAAAACTGTTTTTT	CASSRHRAATNEKLFF
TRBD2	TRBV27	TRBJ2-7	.	TGTGCCAGCAGAGGACTAGCCTCTTACGAGCAGTACTTC	CASRGLASYEQYF
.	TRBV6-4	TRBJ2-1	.	TGTGCCAGCAGTGACTCCGCGACTAGTTTCAATGAGCAGTTCTTC	CASSDSATSFNEQFF
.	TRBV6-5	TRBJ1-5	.	TGTGCCAGCAGTCGACAGGCCAATCAGCCCCAGCATTTT	CASSRQANQPQHF
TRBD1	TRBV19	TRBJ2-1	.	TGTGCCAGTAGTCTTTATACCGGGACAGGGGGTAAGAATGAGCAGTTCTTC	CASSLYTGTGGKNEQFF
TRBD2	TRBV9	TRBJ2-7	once	TGTGCCAGCAGCGTAGCGGGGGGGAGACACGAGCAGTACTTC	CASSVAGGRHEQYF
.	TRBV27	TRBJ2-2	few	TGTGCCAGCAGTTTAAGGCAGGCGGGCTGGGGGGAGCTGTTTTTT	CASSLRQAGWGELFF
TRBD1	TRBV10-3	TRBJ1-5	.	TGTGCCATCAGCGCTACCGACAGGGTCGATCAGCCCCAGCATTTT	CAISATDRVDQPQHF
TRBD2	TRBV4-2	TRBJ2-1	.	TGTGCCAGCAGCCAAGGTGTAGCGGGGGGTGAGGCACTTGAGCAGTTCTTC	CASSQGVAGGEALEQFF
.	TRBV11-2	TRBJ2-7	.	TGTGCCAGCAGCCTAGGATGGAGAGGCGAGCAGTACTTC	CASSLGWRGEQYF
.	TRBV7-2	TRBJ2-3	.	TGTGCCAGCAGCTTAGACTACACAGATACGCAGTATTTT	CASSLDYTDTQYF
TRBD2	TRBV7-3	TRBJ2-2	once	TGTGCCAGCAGATTAGCGGGGGGGAACACCGGGGAGCTGTTTTTT	CASRLAGGNTGELFF
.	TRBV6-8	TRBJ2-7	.	TGTGCCAGCATTCTGAATCGGGGGAGCGAGCAGTACTTC	CASILNRGSEQYF
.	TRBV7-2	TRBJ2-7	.	TGTGCCAGCAGCTTAGGGGGGGGGCCGAACGAGCAGTACTTC	CASSLGGGPNEQYF
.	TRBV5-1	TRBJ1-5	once	TGCGCCAGCAGCTTGAATTCAGGGAGCAATCAGCCCCAGCATTTT	CASSLNSGSNQPQHF
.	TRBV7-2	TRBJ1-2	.	TGTGCCAGCAGCCCGAGACTTCGGACAGCTTCTTATGGCTACACCTTC	CASSPRLRTASYGYTF
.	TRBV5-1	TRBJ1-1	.	TGCGCCAGCAGCGGGCCCGGGACAAACACTGAAGCTTTCTTT	CASSGPGTNTEAFF
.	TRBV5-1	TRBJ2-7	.	TGCGCCAGCAGCTTGGAAATCGCGTACGAGCAGTACTTC	CASSLEIAYEQYF
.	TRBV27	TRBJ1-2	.	TGTGCCAGCAATCGCATTGGGTACGGAGGGTCCTATGGCTACACCTTC	CASNRIGYGGSYGYTF
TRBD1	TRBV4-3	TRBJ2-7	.	TGCGCCAGCAGCCAAGCCGGGACAGCTCGCGAGCAGTACTTC	CASSQAGTAREQYF
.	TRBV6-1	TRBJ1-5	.	TGTGCCAGCAGTGAGACACCTGACAGTACTCAGCCCCAGCATTTT	CASSETPDSTQPQHF
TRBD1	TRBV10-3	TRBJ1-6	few	TGTGCCATCAGGGATTTGGACAGGCGTTCACCCCTCCACTTT	CAIRDLDRRSPLHF
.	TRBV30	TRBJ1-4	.	TGTGCCCTGCGCGGGGAAACGACGAATGAAAAACTGTTTTTT	CALRGETTNEKLFF
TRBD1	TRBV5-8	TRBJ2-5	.	TGTGCCAGCAGCTTTACAGGGGACCTCCAAGAGACCCAGTACTTC	CASSFTGDLQETQYF
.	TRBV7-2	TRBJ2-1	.	TGTGCCAGCAGCTTAGCGTTGGGAGGAGTTTTGAATGAGCAGTTCTTC	CASSLALGGVLNEQFF
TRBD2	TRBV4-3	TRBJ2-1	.	TGCGCCAGCAGCCAAGCGGGGGGTTCCTACAATGAGCAGTTCTTC	CASSQAGGSYNEQFF
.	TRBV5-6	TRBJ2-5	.	TGTGCCAGCAGCCCGTTTGTCAGCCCGGGTAGGGAGACCCAGTACTTC	CASSPFVSPGRETQYF
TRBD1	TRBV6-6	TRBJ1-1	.	TGTGCCAGCAGACCTACAGGGGAGACTGAAGCTTTCTTT	CASRPTGETEAFF
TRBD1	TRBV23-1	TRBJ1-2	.	TGCGCCAGCCTCCTAATACTCCGAGACAGGGCGTGGGTTGGCTACACCTTC	CASLLILRDRAWVGYTF
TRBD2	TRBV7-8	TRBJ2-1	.	TGTGCCAGCAGCTTCCGGGGGGGGCCGAATTCCTACAATGAGCAGTTCTTC	CASSFRGGPNSYNEQFF
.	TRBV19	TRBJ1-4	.	TGTGCCAGTAGTATGAGAGTCCAGGCCACAACTAATGAAAAACTGTTTTTT	CASSMRVQATTNEKLFF
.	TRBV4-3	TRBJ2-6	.	TGCGCCAGCAGCCAAGATCCCCAGGGGGCCAACGTCCTGACTTTC	CASSQDPQGANVLTF
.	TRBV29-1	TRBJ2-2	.	TGCAGCGTTGGTCGGGCCGGGGAGCTGTTTTTT	CSVGRAGELFF
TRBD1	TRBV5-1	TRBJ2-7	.	TGCGCCAGCAGCTTACTACCGGGACAGGCCTCCTACGAGCAGTACTTC	CASSLLPGQASYEQYF
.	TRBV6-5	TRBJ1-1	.	TGTGCCAGCAGTTTCTCTCAGTTTGCGAACACTGAAGCTTTCTTT	CASSFSQFANTEAFF
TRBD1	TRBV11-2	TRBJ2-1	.	TGTGCCAGCATCAACGGGACAGGGAAACTCAATGAGCAGTTCTTC	CASINGTGKLNEQFF